The 27 T cell receptor beta chains reported below all come from one sample, sequenced in a study of OX40 agonist ivuxolimab in advanced cancers. Here immunoSEQ multiplex PCR was the method, and the copy in TCRdb shows in-frame clones only, minus some. This sample has about 62,000 clones, with 79% found just once. The sequencing used CD4+ or CD8+ T cells sorted from blood, collected in a trial of the OX40 agonist ivuxolimab. The receptor source for this set is an adult with an advanced solid tumor such as melanoma, head and neck, liver or kidney cancer.

This clone was seen once. CDR3 in amino acids: CASSPHTATYEQYF. The DNA for the CDR3 is TGTGCCAGTAGTCCCCATACAGCTACCTACGAGCAGTACTTC. The chain couples TRBV19 to TRBJ2-5; D not certain. The J call may be wrong; the DNA end is better matched by TRBJ2-7. Germline V gene lookup returns CDR1 LNHDA and CDR2 SQIVND (reference sequence). This CDR3 contains 14 residues.

The chain employs TRBV6-1 and TRBJ2-7; D tentatively reads TRBD1 or TRBD2 (5 bases each). Germline values: CDR1 MNHNS, CDR2 SASEGT. The CDR3 spans 14 residues. V gave up 5 bases and J gave up 7 bases, with 18 bases separating them. Here the CDR3 DNA reads TGTGCCAGCAGTCTCCCCGGGGCAGTTTGGGAGCAGTACTTC. Protein product: CASSLPGAVWEQYF.

The J gene is TRBJ2-7, the V gene TRBV28; 10 bases agree with TRBD1. The CDR3 sequence is 15 residues long. Germline loops: CDR1 MDHEN, CDR2 SYDVKM. Trimming removed 7 bases from V and 3 bases from J; junction bases left unmatched: 9. The CDR3 sequence is CASIQSGTGVYEQYF. The CDR3 region has the DNA TGTGCCAGCATCCAATCCGGGACAGGGGTCTACGAGCAGTACTTC.

The chain uses TRBV7-9 and TRBJ1-2; no reliable D call. This CDR3 is built from 17 residues. Germline loops: CDR1 SEHNR, CDR2 FQNEAQ (reference sequence). Trimming stripped 1 base from V and 7 bases from J, with 22 bases between. The CDR3 coding sequence is TGTGCCAGCAGCTTAGAAGTAGACTTTACTTCAACGGTTGGCTACACCTTC. It translates to CASSLEVDFTSTVGYTF.

This chain connects TRBV18 to TRBJ2-3; D is uncertain. V lost 6 bases and J 2 bases, leaving 12 bases between the germline ends. Per germline, CDR1 KGHSH and CDR2 LQKENI. The CDR3 has 14 amino acids. This chain's CDR3 is CASSRASSTDTQYF. Written as DNA, the CDR3 is TGTGCCAGCTCCCGGGCTTCCTCCACAGATACGCAGTATTTT. Combining the CDR3 with reference TRBV18 and TRBJ2-3 gives the whole variable domain NAGVMQNPRHLVRRRGQEARLRCSPMKGHSHVYWYRQLPEEGLKFMVYLQKENIIDESGMPKERFSAEFPKEGPSILRIQQVVRGDSAAYFCASSRASSTDTQYFGPGTRLTVL.

V and J are TRBV7-2 and TRBJ2-1; D is unresolved. The V end was cut by 1 base, the J end by 9 bases, with 16 bases between. The CDR3 consists of 15 residues. Germline lookup yields CDR1 SGHTA and CDR2 FQGNSA. The CDR3: CASSLEGSQYGEQFF. The CDR3 DNA reads TGTGCCAGCAGCTTAGAGGGTAGCCAGTACGGTGAGCAGTTCTTC.

The rearrangement uses TRBV28 and TRBJ2-1; 9 bases are a match to TRBD2. The CDR3 covers 14 residues. CDR1 and CDR2 (germline): MDHEN, SYDVKM. The DNA of the CDR3 is TGTGCGACCTCCGGGACTAGCTCATACAATGAGCAGTTCTTC. Its protein is CATSGTSSYNEQFF.

This clone was seen a single time. The chain couples TRBV30 to TRBJ2-1; 10 positions agree with TRBD1. The trim removed 4 bases at V and 6 bases at J, leaving 3 bases unmatched. The length of the CDR3 is 13 residues. Per the germline V gene, CDR1 is GTSNPN and CDR2 is SVGIG (reference sequence). This chain's CDR3 is CAWNRQGANEQFF. Here the CDR3 DNA reads TGTGCCTGGAACCGACAGGGGGCCAATGAGCAGTTCTTC.

The V and J genes are TRBV29-1 and TRBJ1-2; TRBD1 matches 8 bases. CDR1 is SQVTM and CDR2 is ANQGSEA in the germline V gene. With 5 bases clipped from V and 2 bases from J, the junction kept 7 bases outside the gene matches. The CDR3 spans 14 residues. The CDR3 region is CSVLGGQGNYGYTF. As DNA, the CDR3 is TGCAGCGTTCTGGGAGGACAGGGAAACTATGGCTACACCTTC.

The chain employs TRBV4-1 and TRBJ2-7, with D possibly being TRBD2 (5 bases). V gave up 4 bases and J gave up 3 bases, with 13 bases separating them. CDR1 is MGHRA, CDR2 YSYEKL, per germline. The CDR3 spans 14 residues. The CDR3 region has the DNA TGCGCCAGCAGCCCACCTACCGGGGTCTACGAGCAGTACTTC. Translated, it gives CASSPPTGVYEQYF.

The CDR3 loop is CASSPRTGVPLHF. The CDR3 region has the DNA TGTGCCAGCAGCCCAAGGACAGGAGTACCCCTCCACTTT. J is TRBJ1-6 and V is TRBV7-9; 7 nucleotides agree with TRBD1. The CDR3 covers 13 residues. V trimming: 5 bases; J trimming: 12 bases; junction bases outside the gene matches: 7. In germline, CDR1 is SEHNR, CDR2 FQNEAQ (reference sequence).

This clone has a handful of counts. The J gene is TRBJ1-2, the V gene TRBV7-9; tentatively, D is TRBD1 (5 bases). Germline CDR1 SEHNR, CDR2 FQNEAQ (reference sequence). V lost 2 bases, J lost 8 bases, and 18 bases lay in between. The CDR3 spans 15 residues. The CDR3 is CASSLRVGTALGYTF. CDR3 sequence (DNA): TGTGCCAGCAGCTTAAGGGTCGGGACGGCGCTAGGCTACACCTTC.

This clone counts as medium-sized. The chain uses TRBV4-1 and TRBJ1-1, with no clear D. Germline V lookup: CDR1 MGHRA, CDR2 YSYEKL. The V end lost 1 base, the J end lost 0 bases, and 3 bases lay between the germline ends. This CDR3 has 13 residues. The CDR3 protein is CASSQGMNTEAFF. For the CDR3, the DNA is TGCGCCAGCAGCCAAGGGATGAACACTGAAGCTTTCTTT.

The gene calls are TRBV5-4 and TRBJ2-3; either TRBD1 or TRBD2 may fit D (5 bases each). Per germline, CDR1 SGHNT and CDR2 YYREEE (reference sequence). CDR3 size: 15 residues. With 3 bases removed from V and 0 bases from J, the gap between germline ends came to 11 bases. The CDR3 region is CASSSGGSSTDTQYF. The CDR3 nucleotides read TGTGCCAGCAGCTCTGGGGGATCTAGCACAGATACGCAGTATTTT.

The chain uses TRBV18 and TRBJ2-5; D is uncertain. This CDR3 is built from 12 residues. CDR1 and CDR2 from the germline V gene are KGHSH and LQKENI. Trimming left V 3 bases short and J 4 bases short, with 6 bases between. CDR3 in DNA: TGTGCCAGCTCACCTATGGGAGAGACCCAGTACTTC. This encodes CASSPMGETQYF.

The J gene is TRBJ1-5, the V gene TRBV7-8; 12 positions agree with TRBD1. V shed 4 bases and J 7 bases; nucleotides not matched to a gene: 11. The length of the CDR3 is 17 residues. The germline CDR1 and CDR2 sequences are SGHVS and FQNEAQ. CDR3 nucleotide sequence: TGTGCCAGCAGCTCCTCCTCCGGGACAGGGGGCGCGCAGCCCCAGCATTTT. Protein sequence: CASSSSSGTGGAQPQHF.

The V call is TRBV14, the J call TRBJ1-1; TRBD1 might be the D (6 bases). CDR3 length: 13 amino acids. Germline V gene sequence: CDR1 SGHDN, CDR2 FVKESK. The V end was cut by 3 bases, the J end by 8 bases, with 13 bases between. The CDR3 bases are TGTGCCAGCAGCCAGGTACAGGGCGGGGAAGCTTTCTTT. This codes for CASSQVQGGEAFF. Looking up the rest from reference TRBV14 and TRBJ1-1 gives the full variable domain: EAGVTQFPSHSVIEKGQTVTLRCDPISGHDNLYWYRRVMGKEIKFLLHFVKESKQDESGMPNNRFLAERTGGTYSTLKVQPAELEDSGVYFCASSQVQGGEAFFGQGTRLTVV.

This clone has at least ten counts. V and J are TRBV6-5 and TRBJ2-7; no clear D. Trimming shortened V by 5 bases and J by 5 bases, and 19 bases separated the two germline ends. Germline values: CDR1 MNHEY, CDR2 SVGAGI. The CDR3 runs to 15 residues. The CDR3: CASSPSGFLGNEQYF. The CDR3 bases are TGTGCCAGCAGTCCGAGTGGGTTCTTGGGAAACGAGCAGTACTTC.

The V gene is TRBV5-1, the J gene TRBJ2-3; no clear D gene. From germline, CDR1 is SGHRS and CDR2 YFSETQ. V was shortened by 1 base and J by 2 bases, with 11 bases between the two germline ends. The CDR3 is 15 residues long. CDR3 sequence (DNA): TGCGCCAGCAGCTTGTTTGGCAGGATCACAGATACGCAGTATTTT. This translates into CASSLFGRITDTQYF. Full variable domain (remainder filled in from reference TRBV5-1 and TRBJ2-3): KAGVTQTPRYLIKTRGQQVTLSCSPISGHRSVSWYQQTPGQGLQFLFEYFSETQRNKGNFPGRFSGRQFSNSRSEMNVSTLELGDSALYLCASSLFGRITDTQYFGPGTRLTVL.

The rearrangement joins TRBV27 to TRBJ1-2; 8 bases fit TRBD1. J gave up 6 bases and V 6 bases, and 9 bases lay outside the gene matches. This CDR3 is built from 14 residues. Per germline, CDR1 MNHEY and CDR2 SMNVEV (reference sequence). The CDR3 spells CASRPWPGQDGYTF. CDR3 bases: TGTGCCAGCAGACCATGGCCGGGACAGGATGGCTACACCTTC.

V and J are TRBV9 and TRBJ2-3; 8 nucleotides align to TRBD2. The germline gives CDR1 SGDLS, CDR2 YYNGEE. This CDR3 is 17 amino acids long. J was trimmed by 5 bases and V by 2 bases; bases with no gene match: 13. CDR3 bases: TGTGCCAGCAGCGTGACTCCGGGACTAGGAGCGGGAGATACGCAGTATTTT. Translation: CASSVTPGLGAGDTQYF.

In this sample, this clone turned up once. The V and J genes are TRBV6-5 and TRBJ1-2, with a weak D call TRBD1 (5 bases). The V end was cut by 5 bases, the J end by 6 bases, with 13 bases between. Germline-derived CDR1 and CDR2 are MNHEY and SVGAGI. This CDR3 is 13 amino acids long. CDR3 nucleotide sequence: TGTGCCAGCAGTCACCCGGGGGAAGATGGCTACACCTTC. Its translation: CASSHPGEDGYTF.

The chain's CDR3 is CASSTSARGVANYGYTF. CDR3 DNA sequence: TGTGCCAGTAGTACGTCGGCACGTGGGGTGGCTAACTATGGCTACACCTTC. J is TRBJ1-2 and V is TRBV19; D is unclear. The CDR3 is 17 amino acids. V lost 4 bases to trimming and J lost 0 bases, with 18 bases between them. The germline CDR1 and CDR2 sequences are LNHDA and SQIVND (reference sequence).

The V and J genes are TRBV27 and TRBJ1-1; possible D gene TRBD1, 6 bases. Germline CDR1 MNHEY, CDR2 SMNVEV (reference sequence). Trimming removed 3 bases from V and 0 bases from J, with 8 bases in between. The CDR3 totals 14 residues. The CDR3: CASSLGGLNTEAFF. Written as DNA, the CDR3 is TGTGCCAGCAGTTTGGGGGGCCTGAACACTGAAGCTTTCTTT.

This clone was counted between two and nine times. V usage is TRBV28 and J usage is TRBJ2-7; possible D gene TRBD2, 6 bases. V was trimmed by 2 bases and J by 0 bases, leaving 20 bases between them. CDR3 length: 18 amino acids. The germline CDR1 and CDR2 sequences are MDHEN and SYDVKM. The CDR3 nucleotides read TGTGCCAGCAGTTTAGCCCTGAACTTGCGGGGATCCTCCTACGAGCAGTACTTC. Protein product: CASSLALNLRGSSYEQYF.

The rearrangement uses TRBV10-3 and TRBJ1-1; 10 nucleotides match TRBD1. CDR1 is ENHRY, CDR2 SYGVKD, per germline. There are 16 residues in the CDR3. V lost 6 bases and J lost 1; bases outside the gene matches: 8. The chain's CDR3 is CAISGTGVIGNTEAFF. CDR3 DNA: TGTGCCATCAGCGGGACAGGGGTAATCGGGAACACTGAAGCTTTCTTT.

The V and J genes are TRBV2 and TRBJ1-5, with D unresolved. The germline gives CDR1 SNHLY, CDR2 FYNNEI. This CDR3 has 16 residues. V lost 7 bases to trimming and J lost 0 bases, with 16 bases between them. CDR3 in amino acids: CASTSARIYSNQPQHF. The CDR3 coding sequence is TGTGCCAGCACCTCGGCTCGGATCTATAGCAATCAGCCCCAGCATTTT.